This entry describes one T cell receptor (beta chain). Its antigen is not known. Only in-frame clones appear in the TCRdb table, and some are missing; sequencing was by immunoSEQ multiplex PCR. The data show about 100,000 clones, with 85% to 95% seen just once and approximately 0.54% held by the top ten. The sample comes from a study of OX40 agonist ivuxolimab in advanced cancers. In the study overall: The dose-escalation cohort had hepatocellular carcinoma, melanoma, renal cell or head and neck cancer. Patients with prior anti-PD-1, anti-PD-L1 or anti-CTLA-4 therapy were eligible; less than 50% had some. Study-wide points: Mean expanded clone counts were higher in CD8+ than CD4+ T cells.

V was clipped by 4 bases and J by 5 bases, with 10 bases between them. The germline V gene has CDR1 SGHTA and CDR2 FQGNSA. The CDR3 is 13 amino acids. The clonotype was recovered from an adult with an advanced solid tumor such as melanoma, head and neck, liver or kidney cancer. V gene TRBV7-2 combines with J gene TRBJ2-3; a possible D gene is TRBD1 (6 bases). The specimen was CD4+ or CD8+ T cells sorted from blood, collected in a trial of the OX40 agonist ivuxolimab. CDR3 nucleotides: TGTGCCAGCAGCTGGGGGCAGCAAGATACGCAGTATTTT. Translating it yields CASSWGQQDTQYF.